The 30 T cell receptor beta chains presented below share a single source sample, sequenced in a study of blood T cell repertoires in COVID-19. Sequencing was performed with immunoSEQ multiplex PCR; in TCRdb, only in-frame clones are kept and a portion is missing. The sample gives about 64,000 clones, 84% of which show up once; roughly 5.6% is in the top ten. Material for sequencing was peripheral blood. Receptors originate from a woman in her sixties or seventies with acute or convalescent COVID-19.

CDR3 amino acids: CASVEGRNQPQHF. The CDR3 nucleotides read TGTGCCAGCGTAGAGGGTAGGAATCAGCCCCAGCATTTT. The J gene is TRBJ1-5, the V gene TRBV6-5; D unclear. Germline V gives CDR1 MNHEY, CDR2 SVGAGI. V was shortened by 8 bases and J by 4 bases, with 12 bases between the two germline ends. The CDR3 sequence is 13 residues long.

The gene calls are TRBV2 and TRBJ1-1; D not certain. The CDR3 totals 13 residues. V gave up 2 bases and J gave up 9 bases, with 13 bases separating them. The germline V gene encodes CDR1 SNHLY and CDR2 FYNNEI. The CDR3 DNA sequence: TGTGCCAGCAGTGAAAATCTTCCAGGAAAAGCTTTCTTT. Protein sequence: CASSENLPGKAFF.

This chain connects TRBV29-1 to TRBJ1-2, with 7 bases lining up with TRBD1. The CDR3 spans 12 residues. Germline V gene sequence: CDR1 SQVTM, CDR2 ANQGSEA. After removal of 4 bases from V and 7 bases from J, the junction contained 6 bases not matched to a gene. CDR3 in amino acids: CSVGGGFPGYTF. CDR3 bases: TGCAGCGTTGGAGGGGGCTTCCCTGGCTACACCTTC.

The CDR3 nucleotides read TGTGCCAGCTCACCGACAGTAAGCTCCTACGAGCAGTACTTC. Translated, it gives CASSPTVSSYEQYF. The V gene is TRBV9, the J gene TRBJ2-7, with TRBD1 as a possible D gene (5 bases). CDR1 is SGDLS and CDR2 is YYNGEE in the germline V gene. The CDR3 totals 14 residues. Trimming cost V 7 bases and J 0 bases, with 14 bases left between them.

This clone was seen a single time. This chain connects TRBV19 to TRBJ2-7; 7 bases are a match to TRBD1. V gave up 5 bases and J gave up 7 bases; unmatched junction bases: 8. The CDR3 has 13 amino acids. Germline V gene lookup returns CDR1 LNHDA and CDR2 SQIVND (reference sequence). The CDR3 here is CASSPQGVGEQYF. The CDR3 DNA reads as TGTGCCAGTAGTCCCCAGGGGGTTGGGGAGCAGTACTTC.

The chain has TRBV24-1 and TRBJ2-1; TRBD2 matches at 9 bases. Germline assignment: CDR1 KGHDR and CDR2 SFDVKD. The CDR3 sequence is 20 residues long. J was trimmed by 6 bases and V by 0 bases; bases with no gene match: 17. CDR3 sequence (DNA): TGTGCCACCAGTGATTTGCATCGAGCGGGGGGACCCGCCTGGCCCAATGAGCAGTTCTTC. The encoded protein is CATSDLHRAGGPAWPNEQFF.

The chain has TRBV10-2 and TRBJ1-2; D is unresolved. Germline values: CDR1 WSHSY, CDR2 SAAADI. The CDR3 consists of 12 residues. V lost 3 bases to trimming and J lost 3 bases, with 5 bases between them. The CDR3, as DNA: TGCGCCAGCAGTGAACGGGACTATGGCTACACCTTC. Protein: CASSERDYGYTF.

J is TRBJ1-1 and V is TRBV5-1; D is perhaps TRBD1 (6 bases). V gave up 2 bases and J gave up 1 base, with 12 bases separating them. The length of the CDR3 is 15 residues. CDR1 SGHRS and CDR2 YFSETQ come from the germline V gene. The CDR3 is CASSFDRPTNTEAFF. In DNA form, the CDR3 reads TGCGCCAGCAGCTTCGACAGGCCCACGAACACTGAAGCTTTCTTT.

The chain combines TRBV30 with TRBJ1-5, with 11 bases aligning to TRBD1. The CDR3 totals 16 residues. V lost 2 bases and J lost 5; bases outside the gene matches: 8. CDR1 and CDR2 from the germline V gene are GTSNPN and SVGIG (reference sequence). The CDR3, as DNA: TGTGCCTGGAGTCATACCGGGACAGGGGGTTATCAGCCCCAGCATTTT. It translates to CAWSHTGTGGYQPQHF.

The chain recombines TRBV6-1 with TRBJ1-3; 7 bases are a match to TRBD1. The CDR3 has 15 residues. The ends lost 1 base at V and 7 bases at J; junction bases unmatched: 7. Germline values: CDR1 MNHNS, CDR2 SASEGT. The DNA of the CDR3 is TGTGCCAGCAGTGAAGGCGACAGGGAGTGGAACACCATATATTTT. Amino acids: CASSEGDREWNTIYF.

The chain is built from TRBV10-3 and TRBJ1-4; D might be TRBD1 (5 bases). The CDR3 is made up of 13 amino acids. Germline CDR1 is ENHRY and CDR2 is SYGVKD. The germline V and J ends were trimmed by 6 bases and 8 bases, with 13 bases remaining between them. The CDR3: CAIRGTAGEKLFF. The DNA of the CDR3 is TGTGCCATCAGAGGGACGGCGGGGGAAAAACTGTTTTTT.

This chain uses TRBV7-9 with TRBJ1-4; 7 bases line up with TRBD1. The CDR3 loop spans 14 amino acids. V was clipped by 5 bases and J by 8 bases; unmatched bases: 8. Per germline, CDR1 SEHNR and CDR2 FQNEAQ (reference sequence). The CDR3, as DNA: TGTGCCAGCAGCCCCTGGACAGGCAGAGAAAAACTGTTTTTT. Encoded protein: CASSPWTGREKLFF.

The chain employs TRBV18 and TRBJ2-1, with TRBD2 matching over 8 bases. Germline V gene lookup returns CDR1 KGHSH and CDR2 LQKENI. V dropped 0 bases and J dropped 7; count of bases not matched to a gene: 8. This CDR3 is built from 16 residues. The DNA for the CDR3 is TGTGCCAGCTCACCACCGGCGGGGGGCGTTCCTAATGAGCAGTTCTTC. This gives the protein CASSPPAGGVPNEQFF.

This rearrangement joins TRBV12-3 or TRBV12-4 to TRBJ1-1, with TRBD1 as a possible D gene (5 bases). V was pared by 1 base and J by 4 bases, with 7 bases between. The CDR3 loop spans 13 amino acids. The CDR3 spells CASSLGGVTEAFF. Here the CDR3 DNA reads TGTGCCAGCAGTTTAGGGGGGGTCACTGAAGCTTTCTTT.

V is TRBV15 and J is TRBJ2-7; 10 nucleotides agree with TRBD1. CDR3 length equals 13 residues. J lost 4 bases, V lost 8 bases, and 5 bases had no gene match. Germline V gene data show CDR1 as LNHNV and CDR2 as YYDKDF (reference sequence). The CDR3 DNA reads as TGTGCCACCGGACGGGACAGGGGATACGAGCAGTACTTC. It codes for CATGRDRGYEQYF.

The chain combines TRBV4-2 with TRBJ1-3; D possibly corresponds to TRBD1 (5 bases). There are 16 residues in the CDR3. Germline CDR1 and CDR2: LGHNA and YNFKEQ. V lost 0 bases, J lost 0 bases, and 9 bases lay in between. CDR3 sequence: CASSQEVDSSGNTIYF. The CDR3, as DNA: TGTGCCAGCAGCCAAGAAGTAGACAGCTCTGGAAACACCATATATTTT.

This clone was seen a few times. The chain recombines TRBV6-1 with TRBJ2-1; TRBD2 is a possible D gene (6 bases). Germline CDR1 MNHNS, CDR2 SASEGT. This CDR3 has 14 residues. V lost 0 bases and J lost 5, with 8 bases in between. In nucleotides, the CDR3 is TGTGCCAGCAGTGAAGCGGGGGGAGACAATGAGCAGTTCTTC. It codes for CASSEAGGDNEQFF.

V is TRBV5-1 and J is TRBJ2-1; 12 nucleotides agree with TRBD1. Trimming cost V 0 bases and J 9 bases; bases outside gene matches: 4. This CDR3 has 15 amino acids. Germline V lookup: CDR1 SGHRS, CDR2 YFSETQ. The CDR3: CASSLEGTGGTEQFF. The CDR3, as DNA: TGCGCCAGCAGCTTGGAGGGGACAGGGGGCACTGAGCAGTTCTTC.

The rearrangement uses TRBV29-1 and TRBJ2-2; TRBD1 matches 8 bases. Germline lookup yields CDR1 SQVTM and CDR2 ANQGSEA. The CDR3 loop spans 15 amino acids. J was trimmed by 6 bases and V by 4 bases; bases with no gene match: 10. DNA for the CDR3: TGCAGCGTTGTTTCAGGGGGCGGATTAGCCGGGGAGCTGTTTTTT. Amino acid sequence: CSVVSGGGLAGELFF.

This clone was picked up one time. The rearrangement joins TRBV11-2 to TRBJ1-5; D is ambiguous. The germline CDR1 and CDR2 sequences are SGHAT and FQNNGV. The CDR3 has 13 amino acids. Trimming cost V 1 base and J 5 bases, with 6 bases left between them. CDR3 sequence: CASSLAVDQPQHF. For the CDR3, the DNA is TGTGCCAGCAGCTTAGCCGTTGATCAGCCCCAGCATTTT. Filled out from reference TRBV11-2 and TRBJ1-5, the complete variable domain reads EAGVAQSPRYKIIEKRQSVAFWCNPISGHATLYWYQQILGQGPKLLIQFQNNGVVDDSQLPKDRFSAERLKGVDSTLKIQPAKLEDSAVYLCASSLAVDQPQHFGDGTRLSIL.

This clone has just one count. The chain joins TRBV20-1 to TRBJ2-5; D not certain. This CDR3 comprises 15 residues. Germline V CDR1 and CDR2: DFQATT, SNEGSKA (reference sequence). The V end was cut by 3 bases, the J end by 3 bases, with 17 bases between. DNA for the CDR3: TGCAGTGCTAGTGAGCCGGGTTTCATGGAAGAGACCCAGTACTTC. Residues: CSASEPGFMEETQYF.

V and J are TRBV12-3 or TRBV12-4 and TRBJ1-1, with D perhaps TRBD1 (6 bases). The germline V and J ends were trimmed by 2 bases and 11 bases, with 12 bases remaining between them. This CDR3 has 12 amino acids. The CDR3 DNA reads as TGTGCCAGCAGTTTACCATACAGGGACGCTTTCTTT. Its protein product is CASSLPYRDAFF.

In DNA form, the CDR3 reads TGTGCCAGCCGGGCGGGGACGAACACCGGGGAGCTGTTTTTT. Protein: CASRAGTNTGELFF. The chain is built from TRBV2 and TRBJ2-2; D possibly corresponds to TRBD2 (6 bases). This CDR3 contains 14 residues. CDR1 and CDR2 from the germline V gene are SNHLY and FYNNEI. With 8 bases removed from V and 0 bases from J, the gap between germline ends came to 10 bases. The full variable domain, its missing parts supplied by reference TRBV2 and TRBJ2-2, is EPEVTQTPSHQVTQMGQEVILRCVPISNHLYFYWYRQILGQKVEFLVSFYNNEISEKSEIFDDQFSVERPDGSNFTLKIRSTKLEDSAMYFCASRAGTNTGELFFGEGSRLTVL.

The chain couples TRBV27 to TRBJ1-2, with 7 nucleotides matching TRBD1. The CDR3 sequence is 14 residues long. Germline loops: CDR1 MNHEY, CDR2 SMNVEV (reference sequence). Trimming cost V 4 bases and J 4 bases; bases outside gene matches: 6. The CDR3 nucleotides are TGTGCCAGCAGTTCAAAGGGGGCGGGCTATGGCTACACCTTC. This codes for CASSSKGAGYGYTF.

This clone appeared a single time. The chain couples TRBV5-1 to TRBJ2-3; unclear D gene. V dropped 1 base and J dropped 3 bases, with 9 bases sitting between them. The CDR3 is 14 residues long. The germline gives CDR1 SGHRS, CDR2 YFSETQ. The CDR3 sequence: CASSLSSGTDTQYF. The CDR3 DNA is TGCGCCAGCAGCTTGTCGTCAGGAACAGATACGCAGTATTTT.

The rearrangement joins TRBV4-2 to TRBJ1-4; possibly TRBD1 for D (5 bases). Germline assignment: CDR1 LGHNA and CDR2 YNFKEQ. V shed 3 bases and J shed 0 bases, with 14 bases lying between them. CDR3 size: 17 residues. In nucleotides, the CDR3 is TGTGCCAGCAGCCAGGGGGGAGGAGGCACAACTAATGAAAAACTGTTTTTT. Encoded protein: CASSQGGGGTTNEKLFF.

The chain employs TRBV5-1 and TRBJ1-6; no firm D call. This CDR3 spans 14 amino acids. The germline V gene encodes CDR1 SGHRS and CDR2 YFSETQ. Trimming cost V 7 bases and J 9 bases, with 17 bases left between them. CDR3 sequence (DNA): TGCGCCAGCTCTCTCCTGGCAATTGGTTCACCCCTCCACTTT. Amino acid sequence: CASSLLAIGSPLHF. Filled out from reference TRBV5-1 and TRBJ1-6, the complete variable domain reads KAGVTQTPRYLIKTRGQQVTLSCSPISGHRSVSWYQQTPGQGLQFLFEYFSETQRNKGNFPGRFSGRQFSNSRSEMNVSTLELGDSALYLCASSLLAIGSPLHFGNGTRLTVT.

CDR3 protein: CASNFKTDTQYF. The CDR3 DNA reads as TGTGCCAGCAACTTTAAAACAGATACGCAGTATTTT. The chain has TRBV2 and TRBJ2-3; D unclear. Germline CDR1 SNHLY, CDR2 FYNNEI. V was cut by 7 bases and J by 3 bases, with 8 bases left in between. CDR3 length: 12 residues.

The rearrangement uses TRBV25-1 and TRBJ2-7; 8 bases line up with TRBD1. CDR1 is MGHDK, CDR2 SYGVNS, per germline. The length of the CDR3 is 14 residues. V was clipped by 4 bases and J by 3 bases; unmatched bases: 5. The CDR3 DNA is TGTGCCAGCAGTGGGGGGACAGGACTCTACGAGCAGTACTTC. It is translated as CASSGGTGLYEQYF.

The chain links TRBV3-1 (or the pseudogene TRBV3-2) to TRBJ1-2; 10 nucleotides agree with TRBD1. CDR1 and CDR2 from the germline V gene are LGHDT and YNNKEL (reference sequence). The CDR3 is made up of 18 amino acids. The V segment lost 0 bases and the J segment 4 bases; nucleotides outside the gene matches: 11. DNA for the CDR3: TGTGCCAGCAGCCAAGATCTTCGGTGGACAGGGGGACCCTATGGCTACACCTTC. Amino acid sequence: CASSQDLRWTGGPYGYTF.